Below, one TCR beta chain is given with its context. Antigen specificity is unknown. This specimen belongs to a study of primary melanoma T cells and metastatic recurrence. Broader study findings: Suggested, not shown: primary melanomas can contain effective antitumor T cells.

The repertoire was sequenced with immunoSEQ multiplex PCR; TCRdb's copy has only in-frame clones and lacks some. This table holds several hundred clones, under 80% found once. Germline-derived CDR1 and CDR2 are MDHEN and SYDVKM. The germline V and J ends were trimmed by 6 bases and 3 bases, with 9 bases remaining between them. The CDR3 covers 13 residues. The clonotype originates from a human donor with melanoma. The V gene is TRBV28, the J gene TRBJ2-1; tentative D call: TRBD2 (5 bases). Material: melanoma tumor tissue. CDR3 nucleotides: TGTGCCAGCAGCACCCGGGGCTACAATGAGCAGTTCTTC. This encodes CASSTRGYNEQFF.